The 10 T cell receptor beta chains below come from one sample, sequenced in a study of cytomegalovirus exposure and HLA in healthy donors. Both 60 Vbeta primers and 13 Jbeta primers went into the PCR. The method was immunoSEQ multiplex PCR; TCRdb's version includes in-frame clones alone and lacks a portion of them. This sample has about 180,000 clones, with around 81% found just once. The sequenced sample consisted of PBMCs. These TCRs come from a woman aged 25 to 39 in good health and CMV-seronegative.

This chain joins TRBV7-9 and TRBJ2-2; 9 bases are a match to TRBD1. Germline V gene sequence: CDR1 SEHNR, CDR2 FQNEAQ (reference sequence). CDR3 length equals 15 residues. The junction had 8 bases not matched to a gene; V was cut back by 3 bases and J by 9 bases. This CDR3 reads CASSFLDRGSWELFF. The CDR3 DNA sequence: TGTGCCAGCAGCTTCCTGGACAGGGGTAGTTGGGAGCTGTTTTTT.

This clone came up once. The gene calls are TRBV6-6 and TRBJ1-1; no clear D gene. This CDR3 has 12 residues. Germline loops: CDR1 MNHNY, CDR2 SVGAGI (reference sequence). Trimming cost V 2 bases and J 5 bases, with 6 bases left between them. The CDR3 reads CASSYERTEAFF. The CDR3 DNA reads TGTGCCAGCAGTTACGAGCGGACTGAAGCTTTCTTT.

This sequence joins TRBV11-2 and TRBJ2-7, with D unclear. Trimming removed 1 base from V and 6 bases from J, with 7 bases in between. The germline V gene has CDR1 SGHAT and CDR2 FQNNGV. The CDR3 length is 12 residues. The CDR3, as DNA: TGTGCCAGCAGCTTAGTGAGTCTCGAGCAGTACTTC. Encoded protein: CASSLVSLEQYF.

The chain carries TRBV6-5 and TRBJ2-3; TRBD1 aligns across 10 bases. V gave up 4 bases and J gave up 4 bases; unmatched junction bases: 5. The CDR3 covers 15 residues. CDR1 and CDR2 (germline): MNHEY, SVGAGI. The CDR3 protein is CASSLDRGPADTQYF. The DNA for the CDR3 is TGTGCCAGCAGTTTAGACAGGGGGCCCGCAGATACGCAGTATTTT.

This chain joins TRBV28 and TRBJ2-2; TRBD1 agrees at 10 bases. Germline CDR1 is MDHEN and CDR2 is SYDVKM. This CDR3 region has 15 residues. The V and J ends lost 3 bases and 7 bases, in that order; junction bases with no gene match: 5. The CDR3: CASSLGGQGIGELFF. The CDR3 nucleotides are TGTGCCAGCAGTTTGGGGGGACAGGGGATCGGGGAGCTGTTTTTT.

The CDR3 nucleotides read TGTGCCAGCAGCCGATCCGGACAGGGGCTTTTCGAGCAGTACTTC. It translates to CASSRSGQGLFEQYF. This sequence joins TRBV6-5 and TRBJ2-7, with TRBD1 matching over 9 bases. CDR3 length: 15 amino acids. Losses at the gene ends were 6 bases for V and 6 bases for J; bases not matched to a gene: 12. Germline V gives CDR1 MNHEY, CDR2 SVGAGI.

This chain connects TRBV2 to TRBJ2-1; the match to TRBD1 covers 8 bases. Germline CDR1 reads SNHLY; CDR2 reads FYNNEI. With V trimmed by 5 bases and J by 9 bases, 9 bases remained unmatched. The CDR3 totals 14 residues. CDR3 sequence reads: CASSRTGSLGEQFF. In nucleotides, the CDR3 is TGTGCCAGCAGTCGGACAGGGAGCCTCGGTGAGCAGTTCTTC.

A few counts support this clone. The V call is TRBV4-1, the J call TRBJ2-7, with a possible D match to TRBD2 (6 bases). The CDR3 totals 14 residues. Germline V gene data show CDR1 as MGHRA and CDR2 as YSYEKL. V lost 4 bases and J 7 bases, leaving 17 bases between the germline ends. The CDR3 region has the DNA TGCGCCAGCAGCCTTCCGGGACTCTCAGGGGAGCAGTACTTC. This sequence encodes CASSLPGLSGEQYF.

This clone has more than one count but fewer than ten. The chain links TRBV21-1 to TRBJ2-5; the D call of TRBD1 is as the table states it, not checked on the DNA. The DNA end is a closer match to TRBJ2-7, so the J assignment may be wrong. TRBV21-1 is noted as a pseudogene. The CDR3 consists of 15 residues. The CDR3 region has the DNA TGTGCCAGCTTCCCGTCTATAGGGGCGTTGAACGAGCAGTACTTC. This codes for CASFPSIGALNEQYF.

This chain connects TRBV4-3 to TRBJ1-2, with D possibly TRBD1 on 5 matching bases. V lost 2 bases to trimming and J lost 4 bases, with 14 bases between them. The CDR3 runs 15 residues. The V gene's germline CDR1 is LGHNA and CDR2 YSLEER. The CDR3 sequence is CASSQNLGVGYGYTF. DNA of the CDR3: TGCGCCAGCAGCCAAAATCTAGGGGTGGGCTATGGCTACACCTTC.